This T cell receptor beta chain appears in the sequencing data of a study of beta chain features in type 1 diabetes. Study summary: Sorted cells numbering over 95,000,000 were examined across all samples.

Germline CDR1 reads SQVTM; CDR2 reads ANQGSEA. The CDR3 covers 17 residues. Worth noting for this clone: Its target is unknown.

Investigators reverse transcribed all isolated RNA, so they sequenced expressed TCRB transcripts. Assay: immunoSEQ multiplex PCR; the TCRdb copy retains only in-frame clones and omits some. Of 250,000 to 300,000 clones listed, roughly 24% are singletons. The study's findings and limits: TCRB CDR3 length was moderately but significantly reduced in all four CD4+ subsets of Type 1 diabetes patients.

The chain couples TRBV29-1 to TRBJ2-2; 12 nucleotides agree with TRBD2. Sequenced sample: naive CD4+ T cells from blood. This TCR was recovered from a woman between 25 and 40 years old with type 1 diabetes. DNA of the CDR3: TGCAGTAGCGCTAGCGGGAGGGCAAAGGGGAACACCGGGGAGCTGTTTTTT. Translating it yields CSSASGRAKGNTGELFF.